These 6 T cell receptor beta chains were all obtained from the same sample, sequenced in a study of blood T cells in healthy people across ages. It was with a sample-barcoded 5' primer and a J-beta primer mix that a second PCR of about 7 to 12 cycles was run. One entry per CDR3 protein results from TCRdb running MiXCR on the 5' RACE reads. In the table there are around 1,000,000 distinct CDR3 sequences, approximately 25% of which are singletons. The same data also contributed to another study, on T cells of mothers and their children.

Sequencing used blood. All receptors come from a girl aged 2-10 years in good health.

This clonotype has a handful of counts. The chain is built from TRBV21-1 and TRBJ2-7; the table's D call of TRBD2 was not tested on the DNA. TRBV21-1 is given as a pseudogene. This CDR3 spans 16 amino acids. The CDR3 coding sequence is TGTGCCAGCAGCCCAAGGGCCGGGGTCGGCTCCTACGAGCAGTACTTC. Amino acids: CASSPRAGVGSYEQYF.

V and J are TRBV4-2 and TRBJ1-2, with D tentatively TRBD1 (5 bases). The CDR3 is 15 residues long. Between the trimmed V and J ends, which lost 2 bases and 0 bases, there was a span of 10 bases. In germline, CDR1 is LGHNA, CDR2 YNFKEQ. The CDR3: CASSQTDNPNYGYTF. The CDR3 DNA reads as TGTGCCAGCAGCCAAACGGACAACCCTAACTATGGCTACACCTTC.

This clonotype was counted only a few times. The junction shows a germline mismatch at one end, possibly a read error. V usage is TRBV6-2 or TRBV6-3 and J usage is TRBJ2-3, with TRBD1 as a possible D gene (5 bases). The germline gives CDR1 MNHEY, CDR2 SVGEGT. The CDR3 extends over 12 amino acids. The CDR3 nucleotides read TGTGCCAGCAGTTCCATGACAGATACGCAGTACTTT. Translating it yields CASSSMTDTQYF.

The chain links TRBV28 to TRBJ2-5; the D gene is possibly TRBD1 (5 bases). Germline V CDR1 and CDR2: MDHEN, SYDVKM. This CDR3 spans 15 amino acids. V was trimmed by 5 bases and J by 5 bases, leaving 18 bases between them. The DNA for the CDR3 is TGTGCCAGCAGTCGTAGACAGCCTCTTTGGGAGACCCAGTACTTC. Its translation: CASSRRQPLWETQYF.

This CDR3 reads CASSLAVWDRSTDTQYF. The CDR3 region has the DNA TGTGCCAGCAGCCTCGCCGTCTGGGACAGAAGCACAGATACGCAGTATTTT. V and J are TRBV5-5 and TRBJ2-3, with TRBD1 matching over 7 bases. Trimming cost V 4 bases and J 0 bases; bases outside gene matches: 11. Germline-derived CDR1 and CDR2 are SGHKS and YYEKEE (reference sequence). CDR3 length: 17 residues.

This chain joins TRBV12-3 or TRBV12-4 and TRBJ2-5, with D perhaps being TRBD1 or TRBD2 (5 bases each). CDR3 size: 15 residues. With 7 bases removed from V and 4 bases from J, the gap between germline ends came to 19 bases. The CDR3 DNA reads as TGTGCCAGCAATCTCGCTCCAGGGAGCTTAGAGACCCAGTACTTC. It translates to CASNLAPGSLETQYF.